The 30 T cell receptor beta chains below come from one sample, sequenced in a study of CD8 T cells in ankylosing spondylitis. Study-wide findings and caveats: One TCR beta motif, made up of under ten highly homologous variants, appeared characteristic of ankylosing spondylitis blood.

Antigens for these TCRs are unknown. TCRdb reprocessed the 5' RACE reads with MiXCR, giving one entry per CDR3 protein. The profile shows roughly 670,000 distinct CDR3 sequences, about 20% of them singletons. Sequenced material: blood, either unsorted or a sorted T cell fraction (not recorded which). Source of these receptors: a male donor with ankylosing spondylitis.

The V gene is TRBV5-5, the J gene TRBJ2-5; D gene ambiguous. Germline V gene sequence: CDR1 SGHKS, CDR2 YYEKEE (reference sequence). The CDR3 spans 15 residues. Trimming removed 3 bases from V and 2 bases from J, with 14 bases in between. CDR3 amino acids: CASSSHTMGQETQYF. Written as DNA, the CDR3 is TGTGCCAGCAGCTCGCATACAATGGGGCAAGAGACCCAGTACTTC.

The sample holds a few counts of this clonotype. The gene calls are TRBV7-2 and TRBJ2-3, with D uncertain. Germline CDR1 and CDR2: SGHTA and FQGNSA. This CDR3 is 12 amino acids long. V was trimmed by 7 bases and J by 6 bases, leaving 11 bases between them. For the CDR3, the DNA is TGTGCCAGCAACCTCAATGCGGATACGCAGTATTTT. Amino acid sequence: CASNLNADTQYF.

This clonotype was counted a few times. J is TRBJ2-3 and V is TRBV7-6, with 7 bases that match TRBD2. Germline loops: CDR1 SGHVS, CDR2 FNYEAQ. The CDR3 runs 17 residues. V shed 4 bases and J 3 bases; nucleotides not matched to a gene: 13. The CDR3 spells CASSSHRVREKTDTQYF. CDR3 coding DNA: TGTGCCAGCAGCTCCCACCGGGTGCGGGAGAAGACAGATACGCAGTATTTT.

This clonotype occurred many times. The DNA for the CDR3 is TGTGCCAGCACCAGGGCCGGGGAGCTGTTTTTT. As protein: CASTRAGELFF. This chain links TRBV6-2 or TRBV6-3 with TRBJ2-2; D possibly corresponds to TRBD1 (5 bases). From germline, CDR1 is MNHEY and CDR2 SVGEGT. V dropped 7 bases and J dropped 6 bases, with 6 bases sitting between them. This CDR3 spans 11 amino acids.

This clonotype was counted a few times. J is TRBJ2-3 and V is TRBV27, with 13 bases lining up with TRBD2. The germline gives CDR1 MNHEY, CDR2 SMNVEV (reference sequence). V shed 5 bases and J 7 bases; nucleotides not matched to a gene: 6. CDR3 size: 15 residues. CDR3 nucleotide sequence: TGTGCCAGCAGTCTACTAGCGGGAGGGCCGCATACGCAGTATTTT. This sequence encodes CASSLLAGGPHTQYF.

This clonotype has only a few counts. The V and J genes are TRBV12-3 or TRBV12-4 and TRBJ1-2; 10 bases align to TRBD1. After removal of 6 bases from V and 6 bases from J, the junction contained 4 bases not matched to a gene. The CDR3 length is 13 residues. The CDR3 sequence: CASSDRGRNGYTF. The DNA of the CDR3 is TGTGCCAGCAGCGACAGGGGGCGGAATGGCTACACCTTC.

This clonotype was seen more than once but under ten times. The CDR3 protein is CASSLNRPPYNEQFF. CDR3 DNA: TGCGCCAGCAGCTTGAACAGGCCTCCCTACAATGAGCAGTTCTTC. The chain combines TRBV5-1 with TRBJ2-1; tentative D call: TRBD1 (5 bases). Germline V gene lookup returns CDR1 SGHRS and CDR2 YFSETQ. V dropped 1 base and J dropped 2 bases, with 10 bases sitting between them. The CDR3 spans 15 residues.

Many counts were recorded for this clonotype. The chain is built from TRBV24-1 and TRBJ2-1; 9 bases align to TRBD2. The CDR3 extends over 15 amino acids. Germline V gene sequence: CDR1 KGHDR, CDR2 SFDVKD. With 9 bases clipped from V and 4 bases from J, the junction kept 9 bases outside the gene matches. CDR3 residues: CATGDGTSIYNEQFF. The CDR3 DNA reads as TGTGCCACCGGGGACGGGACTAGCATTTACAATGAGCAGTTCTTC.

This clonotype was seen many times. The J gene is TRBJ2-7, the V gene TRBV5-1, with D possibly TRBD1 on 5 matching bases. Per germline, CDR1 SGHRS and CDR2 YFSETQ. The CDR3 runs 14 residues. V lost 4 bases and J 2 bases, leaving 13 bases between the germline ends. This CDR3 is CASSPLDTTYEQYF. The CDR3 DNA reads TGCGCCAGCAGCCCCCTGGACACGACCTACGAGCAGTACTTC.

The V and J genes are TRBV7-2 and TRBJ1-2, with no clear D. CDR1 SGHTA and CDR2 FQGNSA come from the germline V gene. The CDR3 sequence is 13 residues long. Trimming took 5 bases from V and 4 from J, leaving 11 bases between them. The CDR3 protein is CASSRPGRYGYTF. CDR3 DNA sequence: TGTGCCAGCAGCCGCCCTGGGCGCTATGGCTACACCTTC.

With regard to this clonotype: At one of its ends the junction is not consistent with the germline gene, which may arise from a read error. The CDR3 sequence: CSASNRQVLNTEASF. As DNA, the CDR3 is TGCAGTGCTAGCAACCGACAGGTTCTGAACACTGAAGCTTCCTTT. J is TRBJ1-1 and V is TRBV20-1; D is perhaps TRBD1 (6 bases). The CDR3 extends over 15 amino acids. Germline V gene sequence: CDR1 DFQATT, CDR2 SNEGSKA (reference sequence).

The V gene is TRBV14, the J gene TRBJ1-6; D is unresolved. This CDR3 is 16 amino acids long. Per germline, CDR1 SGHDN and CDR2 FVKESK. The V and J ends lost 1 base and 10 bases respectively, with 17 bases between them. CDR3 in amino acids: CASSQVRPTSESPLHF. The CDR3 DNA reads as TGTGCCAGCAGCCAAGTGCGTCCGACTTCTGAGTCACCCCTCCACTTT.

This clonotype was observed a few times. The chain joins TRBV6-2 or TRBV6-3 to TRBJ2-2; 10 bases map to TRBD2. CDR3 size: 17 residues. Trimming at V came to 2 bases and at J to 4 bases, leaving 7 bases not matched to a gene. Germline V gene data show CDR1 as MNHEY and CDR2 as SVGEGT. The CDR3 DNA reads TGTGCCAGCAGTTACAGAGCGGGAGGGCCTGTCACCGGGGAGCTGTTTTTT. It is translated as CASSYRAGGPVTGELFF.

This clonotype was observed a handful of times. The V gene is TRBV20-1, the J gene TRBJ2-1; 16 bases agree with TRBD2. Germline V gives CDR1 DFQATT, CDR2 SNEGSKA (reference sequence). Trimming at V came to 3 bases and at J to 9 bases, leaving 5 bases not matched to a gene. The CDR3 extends over 15 amino acids. The DNA of the CDR3 is TGCAGTGCTAGCCCCGGGACTAGCGGGAGGGCTGAGCAGTTCTTC. This codes for CSASPGTSGRAEQFF.

This clonotype has just a few counts. This chain links TRBV27 with TRBJ2-5, with D possibly being TRBD2 (5 bases). From germline, CDR1 is MNHEY and CDR2 SMNVEV (reference sequence). CDR3 length: 14 amino acids. V gave up 5 bases and J gave up 2 bases, with 12 bases separating them. CDR3 sequence: CASSRLAPQETQYF. CDR3 in DNA: TGTGCCAGCAGTCGGCTAGCCCCTCAAGAGACCCAGTACTTC.

The chain joins TRBV7-2 to TRBJ1-5; 7 nucleotides align to TRBD1. Trimming removed 4 bases from V and 4 bases from J; junction bases left unmatched: 7. The CDR3 is 15 amino acids. The germline V gene encodes CDR1 SGHTA and CDR2 FQGNSA. CDR3 DNA: TGTGCCAGCAGCTCCTCTGACAGGGTTAATCAGCCCCAGCATTTT. Protein product: CASSSSDRVNQPQHF.

This clonotype was seen a handful of times. The chain carries TRBV6-1 and TRBJ1-6; 7 nucleotides agree with TRBD1. After removal of 7 bases from V and 9 bases from J, the junction contained 15 bases not matched to a gene. There are 16 residues in the CDR3. Germline V CDR1 and CDR2: MNHNS, SASEGT. The CDR3 DNA follows: TGTGCCAGCAATCCAGAAGGACAGGTAGCAGGTTCACCCCTCCACTTT. Translated: CASNPEGQVAGSPLHF.

This clonotype showed up just a few times. The V gene is TRBV20-1, the J gene TRBJ2-7; TRBD1 matches 9 bases. The CDR3 runs 15 residues. V trimming: 1 base; J trimming: 2 bases; junction bases outside the gene matches: 6. Looked up from germline, CDR1 is DFQATT and CDR2 is SNEGSKA (reference sequence). CDR3 sequence: CSARGQQGAAYEQYF. In nucleotides, the CDR3 is TGCAGTGCTAGAGGCCAACAGGGGGCTGCCTACGAGCAGTACTTC.

The chain links TRBV6-5 to TRBJ2-7; 10 bases are a match to TRBD2. Germline V lookup: CDR1 MNHEY, CDR2 SVGAGI. Losses at the gene ends were 4 bases for V and 4 bases for J; bases not matched to a gene: 4. The length of the CDR3 is 14 residues. For the CDR3, the DNA is TGTGCCAGCAGTTCTAGCGGGAGTCGGTACGAGCAGTACTTC. Translated, it gives CASSSSGSRYEQYF.

This clonotype was counted between two and nine times. The chain couples TRBV28 to TRBJ2-7; D is possibly TRBD2 (7 bases). The CDR3 totals 15 residues. The V end was cut by 3 bases, the J end by 0 bases, with 12 bases between. Germline V CDR1 and CDR2: MDHEN, SYDVKM. For the CDR3, the DNA is TGTGCCAGCAGTTTTGGGGGGGGGCCCTCCTACGAGCAGTACTTC. It is translated as CASSFGGGPSYEQYF.

This clonotype was picked up many times. V is TRBV12-3 or TRBV12-4 and J is TRBJ1-3, with D uncertain. The germline V and J ends were trimmed by 3 bases and 0 bases, with 6 bases remaining between them. The CDR3 loop spans 14 amino acids. CDR3 region: CASSFASSGNTIYF. In DNA, the CDR3 is TGTGCCAGCAGTTTCGCGAGCTCTGGAAACACCATATATTTT.

This clonotype was observed a handful of times. The rearrangement joins TRBV4-3 to TRBJ1-5, with 7 bases identical to TRBD1. The germline CDR1 and CDR2 sequences are LGHNA and YSLEER. The V gene end was trimmed by 2 bases and the J gene end by 1 base; junction bases not matched to a gene: 5. There are 16 residues in the CDR3. This CDR3 is CASSQSTGDSNQPQHF. In DNA form, the CDR3 reads TGCGCCAGCAGCCAATCCACAGGGGACAGCAATCAGCCCCAGCATTTT.

The J gene is TRBJ2-7, the V gene TRBV7-9; tentatively, D is TRBD2 (6 bases). CDR3 length: 12 residues. V lost 8 bases, J lost 3 bases, and 11 bases lay in between. Looked up from germline, CDR1 is SEHNR and CDR2 is FQNEAQ (reference sequence). In DNA form, the CDR3 reads TGTGCCAGCGGGAGGCTTGGCTACGAGCAGTACTTC. It specifies CASGRLGYEQYF.

The rearrangement joins TRBV12-3 or TRBV12-4 to TRBJ1-6, with 9 bases that match TRBD1. The CDR3 extends over 16 amino acids. J was trimmed by 8 bases and V by 5 bases; bases with no gene match: 10. The CDR3 reads CASSRGQGPRDSPLHF. In DNA form, the CDR3 reads TGTGCCAGCAGTCGAGGACAGGGGCCGAGGGATTCACCCCTCCACTTT.

This clonotype has more than one count but fewer than ten. V is TRBV20-1 and J is TRBJ1-1; D might be TRBD1 (5 bases). The CDR3 consists of 13 residues. CDR1 and CDR2 from the germline V gene are DFQATT and SNEGSKA (reference sequence). Trimming stripped 5 bases from V and 0 bases from J, with 10 bases between. CDR3 DNA: TGCAGTGCTTCGGACAATTTGAACACTGAAGCTTTCTTT. It codes for CSASDNLNTEAFF.

In DNA, the CDR3 is TGTGCCAGCAGCTTCCCCGGGGATTCACCCCTCCACTTT. It translates to CASSFPGDSPLHF. This sequence joins TRBV11-1 and TRBJ1-6; D gene unclear. V was pared by 3 bases and J by 8 bases, with 8 bases between. Germline CDR1 reads SGHAT; CDR2 reads FQDESV (reference sequence). This CDR3 is built from 13 residues. The whole variable domain, filled in from reference TRBV11-1 and TRBJ1-6, reads EAEVAQSPRYKITEKSQAVAFWCDPISGHATLYWYRQILGQGPELLVQFQDESVVDDSQLPKDRFSAERLKGVDSTLKIQPAELGDSAMYLCASSFPGDSPLHFGNGTRLTVT.

In this sample, this clonotype turned up a few times. The CDR3 DNA reads TGTGCCAGCAGTCGACCGGGAGGGGCTACGCAGTATTTT. This translates into CASSRPGGATQYF. J is TRBJ2-3 and V is TRBV2; 8 nucleotides line up with TRBD2. V trimming: 5 bases; J trimming: 8 bases; junction bases outside the gene matches: 6. The CDR3 is 13 residues long. Germline loops: CDR1 SNHLY, CDR2 FYNNEI.

This clonotype was recorded only once. The CDR3 DNA sequence: TGCGCCAGCAGCTTGGGGCCCCATAGTGCCGACAATGAGCAGTTCTTC. Translating it yields CASSLGPHSADNEQFF. The chain couples TRBV5-1 to TRBJ2-1; D uncertain. Trimming left V 0 bases short and J 5 bases short, with 15 bases between. CDR1 is SGHRS, CDR2 YFSETQ, per germline. The CDR3 totals 16 residues. Full variable domain (rest looked up from reference TRBV5-1 and TRBJ2-1): KAGVTQTPRYLIKTRGQQVTLSCSPISGHRSVSWYQQTPGQGLQFLFEYFSETQRNKGNFPGRFSGRQFSNSRSEMNVSTLELGDSALYLCASSLGPHSADNEQFFGPGTRLTVL.

Ten or more counts support this clonotype. The chain couples TRBV7-2 to TRBJ2-7, with D hard to call. The germline V gene encodes CDR1 SGHTA and CDR2 FQGNSA. The CDR3 sequence is 13 residues long. Trimming shortened V by 4 bases and J by 4 bases, and 11 bases separated the two germline ends. The CDR3 region has the DNA TGTGCCAGCAGCTACAGACGCCAGTACGAGCAGTACTTC. Protein sequence: CASSYRRQYEQYF.

This clonotype showed up just a few times. The chain carries TRBV29-1 and TRBJ2-3; D gene unclear. The germline V gene has CDR1 SQVTM and CDR2 ANQGSEA. The CDR3 loop spans 11 amino acids. The V and J ends lost 5 bases and 2 bases respectively, with 5 bases between them. The CDR3 nucleotides are TGCAGCGTTCGGCCCACAGATACGCAGTATTTT. Protein: CSVRPTDTQYF.